This T cell receptor beta chain came from a study of blood T cell repertoires in COVID-19. Some clones are missing from TCRdb's copy, which holds only in-frame ones; the method was immunoSEQ multiplex PCR. In the table there are around 300,000 clones, 65% to 90% of which are singletons. Unmatched junction bases numbered 6, after V lost 6 bases and J lost 5 bases. The germline V gene encodes CDR1 KGHSH and CDR2 LQKENI. The CDR3 runs to 14 residues. Remarks on this clone: Other nucleotide sequences in the sample specify the same CDR3.

Sequencing was performed on peripheral blood. V is TRBV18 and J is TRBJ1-4; 7 bases are a match to TRBD1. This sequence originates from a human donor in a cohort sampled during active COVID-19. The DNA of the CDR3 is TGTGCCAGCTCGCCGGGACAGATAAATGAAAAACTGTTTTTT. Translation gives CASSPGQINEKLFF.